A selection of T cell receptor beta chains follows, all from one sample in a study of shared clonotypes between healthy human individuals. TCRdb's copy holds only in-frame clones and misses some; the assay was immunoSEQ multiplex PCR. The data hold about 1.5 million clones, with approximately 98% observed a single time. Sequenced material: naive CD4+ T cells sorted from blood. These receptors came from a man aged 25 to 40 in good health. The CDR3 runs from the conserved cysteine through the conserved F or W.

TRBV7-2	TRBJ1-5	CASSSQVGAGPKPQHF
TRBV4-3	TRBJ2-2	CASSQGQGRVGELFF
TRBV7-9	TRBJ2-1	CASSPRGALYNEQFF
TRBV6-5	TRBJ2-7	CASRPTGTYEQYF
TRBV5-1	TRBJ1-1	CASSSTTVTGAAEAFF
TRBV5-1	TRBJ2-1	CASSLFSGRSSYNEQFF
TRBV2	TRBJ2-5	CASPRGGAKETQYF
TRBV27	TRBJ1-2	CASTPRTGPYGYTF
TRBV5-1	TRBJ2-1	CASSLQGSSYNEQFF
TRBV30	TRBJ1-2	CAWSQDRGYGYTF
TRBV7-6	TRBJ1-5	CASSLGAGALQSQHF
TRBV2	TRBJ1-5	CASSGGVAPYSNQPQHF
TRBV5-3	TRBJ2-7	CARSLFKRGASYEQYF
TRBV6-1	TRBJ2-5	CASSDAGTGQPLETQYF
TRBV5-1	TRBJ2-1	CASSLAAGVNEQFF
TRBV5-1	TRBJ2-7	CASSPKTSGSLEQYF
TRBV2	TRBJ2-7	CASTGSYEQYF
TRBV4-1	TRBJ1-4	CASSPGEELFF
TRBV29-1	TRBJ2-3	CSVEAGTDTQYF
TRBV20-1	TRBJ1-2	CSAPGAYGYTF
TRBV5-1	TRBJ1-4	CASSMDSSRNEKLFF
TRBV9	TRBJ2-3	CASSVVGTSVDTQYF
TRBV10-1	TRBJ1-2	CASSPGGGNYGYTF
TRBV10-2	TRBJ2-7	CASSERRASGRDEQYF
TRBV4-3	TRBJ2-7	CASSPRTSGIMEQYF
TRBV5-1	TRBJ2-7	CASSLWYGTGYYSQVYEQYF
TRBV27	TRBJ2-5	CASSATGGSQYF
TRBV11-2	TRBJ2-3	CASSLDFGNTQYF
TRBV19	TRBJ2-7	CASSRRAGEGRTYEQYF
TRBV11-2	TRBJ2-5	CASSFLAGGGETQYF
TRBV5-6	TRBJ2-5	CASSSTRKREETQYF
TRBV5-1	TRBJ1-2	CASSLDGTSTNYGYTF
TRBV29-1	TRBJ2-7	CSVGKSLGYEQYF
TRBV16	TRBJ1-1	CASSQSFGVEAFF
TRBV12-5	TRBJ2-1	CASGDLGRHNEQFF
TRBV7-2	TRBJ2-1	CASSLSGASSYNEQFF
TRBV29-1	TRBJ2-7	CSARTGAEQYF
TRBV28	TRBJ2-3	CASRRDRGVDTQYF
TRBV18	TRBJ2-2	CASSPGDGGTGELFF
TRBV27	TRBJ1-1	CASMPFRTGTEAFF
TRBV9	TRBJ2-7	CASSLTGTGDPYEQYF
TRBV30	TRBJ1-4	CAWSFNRLGGKLFF
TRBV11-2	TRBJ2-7	CASSLVPRGEYEQYF
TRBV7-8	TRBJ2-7	CASSLSGVRYEQYF
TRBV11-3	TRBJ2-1	CASSLDLYNEQFF
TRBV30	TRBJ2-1	CAWRDGVYNEQFF